Presented here are 20 T cell receptor beta chains from one specimen sequenced in a study of kidney transplant recipient with SARS-CoV-2 infection. TCRdb reprocessed the reads with MiXCR, giving one entry per CDR3 protein. The data show about 250,000 distinct CDR3 sequences, with more than 25% seen just once and under 7.5% held by the top ten. The specimen was a blood sample, collected at baseline and around day 110 from a kidney transplant recipient. Every receptor here comes from a young adult male patient who had COVID-19 and was a kidney transplant recipient. Certain T cells may be donor cells from the graft.

This clonotype was seen many times. V and J are TRBV15 and TRBJ2-7; D is ambiguous. Germline CDR1 reads LNHNV; CDR2 reads YYDKDF (reference sequence). V was cut by 0 bases and J by 5 bases, with 11 bases left in between. The length of the CDR3 is 14 residues. CDR3 in amino acids: CATSRDRGVNEQYF. The DNA of the CDR3 is TGTGCCACCAGCAGAGATCGCGGAGTCAACGAGCAGTACTTC.

Points on this clonotype: A much bigger clone sits one base away, suggesting this may be a read error. This rearrangement joins TRBV20-1 to TRBJ2-7; 8 bases align to TRBD2. The CDR3 is 15 residues long. In germline, CDR1 is DFQATT, CDR2 SNEGSKA (reference sequence). The CDR3 protein is CSARPVAGSSHEQYF. In DNA form, the CDR3 reads TGCAGTGCTAGGCCGGTAGCGGGAAGCTCCCACGAGCAGTACTTC.

This clonotype came up many times. The V gene is TRBV7-9, the J gene TRBJ1-1; no firm D call. Between the trimmed V and J ends, which lost 0 bases and 7 bases, there was a span of 9 bases. The length of the CDR3 is 13 residues. The germline V gene encodes CDR1 SEHNR and CDR2 FQNEAQ (reference sequence). CDR3 region: CASSLAVLGEAFF. The CDR3 DNA follows: TGTGCCAGCAGCTTAGCCGTTTTAGGTGAAGCTTTCTTT.

Many counts were recorded for this clonotype. Because the CDR3's place on the DNA is in doubt, the DNA is left out and the CDR3 is given as listed by TCRdb. V and J are TRBV21-1 and TRBJ1-4. TRBV21-1 is deemed a pseudogene. The CDR3 length is 18 residues, termini included. This CDR3 is CASRRRVATRCIMKNCFF.

On this clonotype itself: One end of the junction fails to match germline, which may point to a read error. V is TRBV27 and J is TRBJ1-1; D gene unclear. Per the germline V gene, CDR1 is MNHEY and CDR2 is SMNVEV (reference sequence). The length of the CDR3 is 18 residues. The CDR3 bases are TGTGACAGCAGTTCCGCCCCCTTGGTTATGGAGTCGAACACTGAAGCTTTCTTT. Amino acid sequence: CDSSSAPLVMESNTEAFF.

This clonotype was observed many times. The chain links TRBV7-1 to TRBJ1-2; D is unresolved. TRBV7-1 is assigned to the ORF class and has an uncertain function. The CDR3 has 17 residues. The V gene lost 5 bases and the J gene lost 4 bases, with 23 bases spanning the gap. The CDR3, as DNA: TGTGCCAGCAGCATCGCTATTCACGAGGGAAAGACCTATGGCTACACCTTC. It translates to CASSIAIHEGKTYGYTF.

Turning to this clonotype: This sequence may be a read error, since a much larger clone differs from it by one base. V is TRBV3-1 and J is TRBJ1-2; D remains unclear. Germline CDR1 LGHDT, CDR2 YNNKEL (reference sequence). V lost 5 bases to trimming and J lost 4 bases, with 23 bases between them. This CDR3 contains 17 residues. The CDR3 region is CASSSHYTLRKTYGYTF. CDR3 sequence (DNA): TGTGCCAGCAGCTCACACTACACCCTTCGAAAGACCTATGGCTACACCTTC.

This clonotype was found many times. The rearrangement links TRBV9 to TRBJ1-4; 9 bases map to TRBD1. CDR3 size: 15 residues. The trim removed 4 bases at V and 8 bases at J, leaving 9 bases unmatched. The germline V gene encodes CDR1 SGDLS and CDR2 YYNGEE. In DNA form, the CDR3 reads TGTGCCAGCAGCCCACACAGGGGGACAGGGGAAAAACTGTTTTTT. Its translation: CASSPHRGTGEKLFF. The full variable domain, its missing parts supplied by reference TRBV9 and TRBJ1-4, is DSGVTQTPKHLITATGQRVTLRCSPRSGDLSVYWYQQSLDQGLQFLIQYYNGEERAKGNILERFSAQQFPDLHSELNLSSLELGDSALYFCASSPHRGTGEKLFFGSGTQLSVL.

Points on this clonotype: It may be a read error: a sequence one base away is much more abundant. The chain couples TRBV4-2 to TRBJ1-4; 8 bases align to TRBD1. CDR3 length: 17 residues. Trimming removed 3 bases from V and 5 bases from J; junction bases left unmatched: 11. The germline V gene has CDR1 LGHNA and CDR2 YNFKEQ. CDR3 region: CASSQVTPRQGNEKLFF. CDR3 sequence (DNA): TGTGCCAGCAGCCAGGTTACCCCGCGACAGGGGAATGAAAAACTGTTTTTT.

Only a few counts were recorded for this clonotype. The rearrangement links TRBV14 to TRBJ1-4; TRBD1 aligns across 8 bases. Germline V CDR1 and CDR2: SGHDN, FVKESK. This CDR3 contains 15 residues. V lost 1 base and J lost 4; bases outside the gene matches: 2. The CDR3 bases are TGTGCCAGCAGCCAAGTGACAGGGGTTAATGAAAAACTGTTTTTT. Its protein is CASSQVTGVNEKLFF.

At least ten counts were recorded for this clonotype. The chain recombines TRBV6-5 with TRBJ2-7; no firm D call. The V end was cut by 5 bases, the J end by 4 bases, with 15 bases between. CDR1 is MNHEY, CDR2 SVGAGI, per germline. The CDR3 is 14 residues long. Here the CDR3 reads CASSPKSLQYEQYF. Here the CDR3 DNA reads TGTGCCAGCAGTCCGAAGTCATTACAGTACGAGCAGTACTTC.

V is TRBV3-1 and J is TRBJ2-3; D remains ambiguous. With the DNA end fitting TRBJ2-5 better, the J assignment may be wrong. There are 17 residues in the CDR3. CDR1 is LGHDT, CDR2 YNNKEL, per germline (reference sequence). Here the CDR3 reads CASRGISPISISETQYF. The CDR3 DNA sequence: TGTGCCAGCAGAGGTATTTCTCCCATTTCTATCTCTGAGACCCAGTACTTC.

The chain is built from TRBV4-3 and TRBJ1-2, with D uncertain. Germline V gene sequence: CDR1 LGHNA, CDR2 YSLEER. With 5 bases removed from V and 4 bases from J, the gap between germline ends came to 23 bases. This CDR3 has 17 residues. The CDR3 nucleotides are TGCGCCAGCAGCGAGTTGATAGGACGTCGAAAGACCTATGGCTACACCTTC. Amino acid sequence: CASSELIGRRKTYGYTF.

This clonotype has ten or more counts. The V call is TRBV28, the J call TRBJ2-1; TRBD2 aligns across 10 bases. CDR3 length: 13 residues. From germline, CDR1 is MDHEN and CDR2 SYDVKM. The CDR3 loop is CAWGLAGADEQFF. The CDR3 nucleotides are TGTGCTTGGGGGCTAGCGGGAGCAGATGAGCAGTTCTTC.

This clonotype was seen at least ten times. The rearrangement joins TRBV5-1 to TRBJ1-3; D gene uncertain. Germline V lookup: CDR1 SGHRS, CDR2 YFSETQ. Trimming shortened V by 3 bases and J by 3 bases, and 10 bases separated the two germline ends. The CDR3 runs 14 residues. Here the CDR3 DNA reads TGCGCCAGCAGCTGGCTGGAGGGTGGAAACACCATATATTTT. This codes for CASSWLEGGNTIYF.

This clonotype was counted at least ten times. The chain has TRBV4-1 and TRBJ1-2; possibly TRBD1 for D (6 bases). The germline V gene encodes CDR1 MGHRA and CDR2 YSYEKL. This CDR3 region has 13 residues. V was pared by 1 base and J by 4 bases, with 7 bases between. This CDR3 reads CASSQVRGYGYTF. The CDR3 DNA is TGCGCCAGCAGCCAAGTCAGGGGCTATGGCTACACCTTC.

V usage is TRBV20-1 and J usage is TRBJ2-4; 7 bases line up with TRBD2. This CDR3 spans 15 amino acids. V gave up 0 bases and J gave up 5 bases; unmatched junction bases: 7. Germline assignment: CDR1 DFQATT and CDR2 SNEGSKA (reference sequence). The CDR3 protein is CSARDIASGENIQYF. For the CDR3, the DNA is TGCAGTGCTAGAGATATTGCTAGCGGTGAAAACATTCAGTACTTC.

This clonotype has at least ten counts. The chain has TRBV4-1 and TRBJ1-1; 7 bases line up with TRBD1. The CDR3 spans 16 residues. CDR1 and CDR2 (germline): MGHRA, YSYEKL. V lost 4 bases and J lost 1; bases outside the gene matches: 9. CDR3 protein: CASSRRQGSENTEAFF. The CDR3 bases are TGCGCCAGCAGCCGGCGACAGGGTTCCGAGAACACTGAAGCTTTCTTT.

Remarks on this clonotype: An end of the junction differs from the germline gene, which may be a read error. The chain carries TRBV10-3 and TRBJ2-1, with D perhaps assigned TRBD1 or TRBD2 (5 bases each). This CDR3 is built from 15 residues. CDR1 and CDR2 (germline): ENHRY, SYGVKD. The chain's CDR3 is CALSERGVSYNEQFF. DNA of the CDR3: TGTGCCCTCAGTGAGAGAGGGGTCTCCTACAATGAGCAGTTCTTC.

This clonotype was counted many times. The chain uses TRBV6-2 or TRBV6-3 and TRBJ2-7; tentative D call: TRBD2 (6 bases). Germline CDR1 MNHEY, CDR2 SVGEGT. This CDR3 is 13 amino acids long. V was cut by 6 bases and J by 2 bases, with 11 bases left in between. The CDR3, as DNA: TGTGCCAGCAGGCTGCGACTAGCCTACGAGCAGTACTTC. Translated: CASRLRLAYEQYF.